Listed below are T cell receptor beta chains from one sample, sequenced in a study of T cells in Graves' hyperthyroidism and ophthalmopathy. TCRdb re-called the multiplex PCR reads through MiXCR, storing one row per CDR3 protein. The data hold 89,000 or so distinct CDR3 sequences, with roughly 40% observed a single time. Sequenced sample: peripheral blood or thyroid tissue (not recorded which). The receptors were gathered from a woman aged 25 to 45 with Graves' hyperthyroidism. Each CDR3 is given with its conserved first and last residue. Each record gives: clone size, D gene, J gene, V gene, CDR3 protein, CDR3 DNA. A D gene is named only where the DNA matches it firmly. Rows give clone size only sometimes, using once, few, many, or a class for an expanded clone.

few NA TRBJ2-3 TRBV5-1 CASSWDSTDTQYF TGCGCCAGCAGCTGGGACAGCACAGATACGCAGTATTTT
many NA TRBJ2-7 TRBV7-6 CASSQAGSYYEQYF TGTGCCAGCAGCCAAGCCGGGAGTTACTACGAGCAGTACTTC
many NA TRBJ1-1 TRBV11-2 CASSWRTGPNTEAFF TGTGCCAGCAGCTGGAGGACCGGACCGAACACTGAAGCTTTCTTT
many NA TRBJ1-2 TRBV7-2 CASSSGTALYGYTF TGTGCCAGCAGCTCGGGCACTGCCCTCTATGGCTACACCTTC
NA TRBD1 TRBJ2-2 TRBV6-1 CAGRAQGIAGELFF TGTGCCGGCAGAGCACAGGGGATCGCCGGGGAGCTGTTTTTT
NA NA TRBJ2-7 TRBV28 CASMVSSYSCEQYF TGTGCCAGCATGGTGAGCTCCTATTCCTGCGAGCAGTACTTC
NA NA TRBJ1-1 TRBV28 CASSRGHTAFF TGTGCCAGCAGTAGGGGACATACGGCTTTCTTT
NA NA TRBJ2-2 TRBV7-3 CASNPGIVGTGELFF TGTGCCAGCAACCCCGGGATCGTTGGCACCGGGGAGCTGTTTTTT
NA TRBD1 TRBJ2-7 TRBV7-6 CASSLYRGLEGYHEQYF TGTGCCAGCAGCCTTTACAGGGGGCTGGAGGGGTACCACGAGCAGTACTTC
NA NA TRBJ2-3 TRBV15 CATSRDRGADSSTDTQYF TGTGCCACCAGCAGAGATAGGGGTGCGGACTCTAGCACAGATACGCAGTATTTT
many NA TRBJ2-7 TRBV20-1 CSARVGGLYEQYF TGCAGTGCTAGAGTCGGGGGGCTATACGAGCAGTACTTC
many NA TRBJ1-1 TRBV28 CASSFVRHTEAFF TGTGCCAGCAGTTTTGTTAGGCACACTGAAGCTTTCTTT
many NA TRBJ1-2 TRBV11-2 CASSLFARRNGYTF TGTGCCAGCAGCTTATTTGCCAGGCGGAATGGCTACACCTTC
NA NA TRBJ2-3 TRBV28 CASSSDVADTQYF TGTGCCAGCAGTTCTGACGTAGCAGATACGCAGTATTTT
many NA TRBJ1-1 TRBV7-9 CASSPELWGGRWRAFF TGTGCCAGCAGCCCCGAACTCTGGGGGGGAAGGTGGCGAGCTTTCTTT
NA TRBD2 TRBJ2-5 TRBV7-8 CASSFTTSGRRETQYF TGTGCCAGCAGCTTCACGACTAGCGGGAGAAGGGAGACCCAGTACTTC
NA NA TRBJ1-5 TRBV7-2 CASSQTWGSQPQHF TGTGCCAGCAGCCAGACATGGGGTTCGCAGCCCCAGCATTTT
NA NA TRBJ1-2 TRBV5-1 CASSLPKYRLVGSRYTF TGCGCCAGCAGCTTACCCAAATACAGGCTGGTGGGATCGCGCTACACCTTC
NA TRBD2 TRBJ2-2 TRBV12-3/TRBV12-4 CASSFAGEAGELFF TGTGCCAGCAGTTTTGCGGGAGAGGCCGGGGAGCTGTTTTTT
NA NA TRBJ1-5 TRBV4-2 CASSQDDRGGQPQHF TGTGCCAGCAGCCAAGATGATCGGGGGGGGCAGCCCCAGCATTTT
few NA TRBJ2-7 TRBV30 CAWTGDNRSGEQYF TGTGCCTGGACCGGAGACAACCGATCTGGAGAGCAGTACTTC
NA NA TRBJ1-3 TRBV2 CASSLFSGNTIYF TGTGCCAGCAGTTTGTTCTCTGGAAACACCATATATTTT
many NA TRBJ2-2 TRBV13 CASSSDYTGELFF TGTGCCAGCAGCTCGGACTACACCGGGGAGCTGTTTTTT
NA TRBD1 TRBJ1-2 TRBV25-1 CASSGQLGTGVLRYGYTF TGTGCCAGCAGTGGGCAACTTGGGACAGGGGTACTGCGCTATGGCTACACCTTC
NA TRBD2 TRBJ2-7 TRBV7-9 CASSFGGTEQYF TGTGCCAGCAGCTTCGGGGGGACCGAGCAGTACTTC
many NA TRBJ1-1 TRBV12-3/TRBV12-4 CASSLAVGTEAFF TGTGCCAGCAGTTTAGCGGTAGGCACTGAAGCTTTCTTT
NA NA TRBJ2-3 TRBV7-9 CASSGVDRPPDTQYF TGTGCCAGCAGTGGGGTGGACCGACCCCCAGATACGCAGTATTTT
NA NA TRBJ2-2 TRBV7-9 CAGKRPTRELFF TGTGCCGGCAAGAGACCAACCAGGGAGCTGTTTTTT
NA NA TRBJ1-1 TRBV29-1 CSVKTNPEAFF TGCAGCGTAAAGACAAACCCTGAAGCTTTCTTT
few NA TRBJ1-3 TRBV25-1 CASSASAGTGNTIYF TGTGCCAGCAGTGCTAGCGCGGGGACAGGAAACACCATATATTTT
NA NA TRBJ1-4 TRBV12-3/TRBV12-4 CASSLSQGSKEKLFF TGTGCCAGCAGTTTGAGTCAGGGTTCGAAGGAAAAACTGTTTTTT
many NA TRBJ2-3 TRBV25-1 CASSSLGLASTDTQYF TGTGCCAGCAGTAGCCTGGGTCTAGCGTCAACAGATACGCAGTATTTT
NA NA TRBJ2-7 TRBV2 CASRVRASYEQYF TGTGCCAGCAGGGTACGCGCGTCCTACGAGCAGTACTTC
NA TRBD1 TRBJ1-1 TRBV25-1 CARRDRDFLNTEAFF TGTGCCAGGCGGGACAGGGATTTTCTGAACACTGAAGCTTTCTTT
NA TRBD1 TRBJ2-7 TRBV15 CATSSGSGGRSYEQYF TGTGCCACCAGCAGCGGGTCAGGGGGCCGATCCTACGAGCAGTACTTC
NA NA TRBJ1-1 TRBV10-3 CAISEQENTEAFF TGTGCCATCAGTGAGCAGGAGAACACTGAAGCTTTCTTT
many TRBD2 TRBJ2-7 TRBV7-7 CASSRPDLADYEQYF TGTGCTAGCAGCCGCCCAGACCTAGCGGACTACGAGCAGTACTTC
few NA TRBJ2-1 TRBV7-2 CASSPKGDTDWNEQFF TGTGCCAGCAGCCCGAAAGGGGACACCGATTGGAATGAGCAGTTCTTC